Presented here are 10 T cell receptor beta chains from one specimen sequenced in a study of T-cell memory formation after mild COVID-19. TCRdb re-called the 5' RACE reads with MiXCR, one entry per CDR3 protein. This sample has just over 150,000 distinct CDR3 sequences; 25% to 40% occur once, and the top ten carry 12%. Sample: PBMCs or a T cell subset sorted from them (not recorded which). The origin of the receptors is an adult woman who had mild COVID-19 (a few samples of this study predate the infection). Cell type and time point are not known.

This clonotype was seen a handful of times. The V gene is TRBV3-1, the J gene TRBJ2-1; 10 bases agree with TRBD1. The CDR3 consists of 16 residues. The germline CDR1 and CDR2 sequences are LGHDT and YNNKEL (reference sequence). V lost 0 bases, J lost 10 bases, and 9 bases stayed unmatched. The CDR3 DNA sequence: TGTGCCAGCAGCCAAGATTCAGGGGACAGGGGCGCAGAGCAGTTCTTC. It translates to CASSQDSGDRGAEQFF.

The chain joins TRBV6-2 or TRBV6-3 to TRBJ1-1, with 9 bases that match TRBD1. The V and J ends lost 6 bases and 10 bases, in that order; junction bases with no gene match: 9. Germline CDR1 is MNHEY and CDR2 is SVGEGT. The CDR3 length is 13 residues. This chain's CDR3 is CASSHNDRGGAFF. DNA of the CDR3: TGTGCCAGCAGCCACAACGACAGGGGGGGAGCTTTCTTT.

V usage is TRBV12-3 or TRBV12-4 and J usage is TRBJ2-1; unclear D gene. V lost 6 bases to trimming and J lost 3 bases, with 6 bases between them. The CDR3 has 12 residues. The CDR3 protein is CASSASYNEQFF. CDR3 bases: TGTGCCAGCAGCGCCAGCTACAATGAGCAGTTCTTC.

The chain links TRBV7-9 to TRBJ2-7, with D tentatively TRBD1 (6 bases). This CDR3 region has 16 residues. Trimming pared 5 bases from V and 5 bases from J, leaving 22 bases between. Germline CDR1 and CDR2: SEHNR and FQNEAQ (reference sequence). This CDR3 is CASSPGGAGVSNEQYF. In DNA, the CDR3 is TGTGCCAGCAGCCCCGGTGGGGCAGGGGTATCGAACGAGCAGTACTTC.

The rearrangement links TRBV29-1 to TRBJ2-1, with TRBD2 identical over 8 bases. The junction had 5 bases not matched to a gene; V was cut back by 1 base and J by 0 bases. This CDR3 comprises 16 residues. CDR1 and CDR2 from the germline V gene are SQVTM and ANQGSEA. CDR3 nucleotides: TGCAGCGTTGAAGGACTAGCGAGGAGCTCCTACAATGAGCAGTTCTTC. Its protein product is CSVEGLARSSYNEQFF.

This clonotype was found a few times. The chain recombines TRBV3-1 with TRBJ1-2; the D is unclear. Germline V gene data show CDR1 as LGHDT and CDR2 as YNNKEL (reference sequence). V lost 5 bases to trimming and J lost 8 bases, with 15 bases between them. The CDR3 totals 13 residues. The CDR3 DNA reads TGTGCCAGCAGCACCCGGAGCCCGGACGGCTACACCTTC. As protein: CASSTRSPDGYTF.

This sequence joins TRBV12-3 or TRBV12-4 and TRBJ2-3, with D perhaps TRBD2 (5 bases). Trimming took 6 bases from V and 6 from J, leaving 10 bases between them. This CDR3 comprises 12 residues. For the CDR3, the DNA is TGTGCCAGCAGCTCTTCTAGCGATACGCAGTATTTT. It encodes CASSSSSDTQYF.

This clonotype was recorded a few times. The chain is built from TRBV7-3 and TRBJ2-1; 8 bases align to TRBD2. V lost 2 bases, J lost 8 bases, and 8 bases stayed unmatched. Germline loops: CDR1 SGHTA, CDR2 FQGTGA. The CDR3 contains 15 residues. Here the CDR3 reads CASSLQAGESHEQFF. CDR3 bases: TGTGCCAGCAGCTTACAAGCGGGAGAATCCCATGAGCAGTTCTTC.

Only a few counts were recorded for this clonotype. In nucleotides, the CDR3 is TGTGCCAGCAGCTTAGGTCCAGCGGGGGGCCGCAATGAGCAGTTCTTC. This codes for CASSLGPAGGRNEQFF. V and J are TRBV7-8 and TRBJ2-1; 9 bases agree with TRBD2. Per the germline V gene, CDR1 is SGHVS and CDR2 is FQNEAQ. This CDR3 has 16 residues. Trimming removed 1 base from V and 6 bases from J; junction bases left unmatched: 7. The full variable domain, rest sourced from reference TRBV7-8 and TRBJ2-1, is GAGVSQSPRYKVAKRGQDVALRCDPISGHVSLFWYQQALGQGPEFLTYFQNEAQLDKSGLPSDRFFAERPEGSVSTLKIQRTQQEDSAVYLCASSLGPAGGRNEQFFGPGTRLTVL.

To note about this clonotype: One base away lies a much larger clone, so this may be a sequencing read error. The DNA for the CDR3 is TGTGCCAGCAGATTAGCCGGGACTAGCGGGAAGGAGCAGTACTTC. Encoded protein: CASRLAGTSGKEQYF. The V and J genes are TRBV13 and TRBJ2-7; 13 bases are shared with TRBD2. The CDR3 sequence is 15 residues long. Per germline, CDR1 PRHDT and CDR2 FYEKMQ (reference sequence).